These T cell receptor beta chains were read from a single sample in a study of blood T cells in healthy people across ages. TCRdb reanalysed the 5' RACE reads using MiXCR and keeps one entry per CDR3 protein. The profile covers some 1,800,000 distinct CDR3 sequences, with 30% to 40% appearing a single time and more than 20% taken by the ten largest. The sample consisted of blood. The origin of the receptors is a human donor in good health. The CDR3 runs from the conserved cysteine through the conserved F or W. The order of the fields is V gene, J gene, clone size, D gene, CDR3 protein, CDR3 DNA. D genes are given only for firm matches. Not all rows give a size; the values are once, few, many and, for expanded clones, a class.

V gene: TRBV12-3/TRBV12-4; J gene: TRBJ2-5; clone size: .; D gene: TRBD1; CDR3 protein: CASSWGQGGEETQYF; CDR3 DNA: TGTGCCAGCAGTTGGGGACAGGGAGGAGAAGAGACCCAGTACTTC
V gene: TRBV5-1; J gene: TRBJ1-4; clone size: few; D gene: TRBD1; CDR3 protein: CASSPRDSNEKLFF; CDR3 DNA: TGCGCCAGCAGTCCCCGGGACAGTAATGAAAAACTGTTTTTT
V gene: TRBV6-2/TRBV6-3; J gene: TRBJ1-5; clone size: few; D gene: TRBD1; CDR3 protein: CASSYPPPQGADQPQHF; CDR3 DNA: TGTGCCAGCAGTTACCCCCCTCCACAGGGGGCAGATCAGCCCCAGCATTTT
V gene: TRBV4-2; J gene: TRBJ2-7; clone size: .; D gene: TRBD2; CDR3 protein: CASSQDMSGGAHEQYF; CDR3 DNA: TGTGCCAGCAGCCAAGATATGAGCGGGGGGGCCCACGAGCAGTACTTC
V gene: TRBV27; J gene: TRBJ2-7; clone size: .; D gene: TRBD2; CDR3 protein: CASSLLASGRTPYEQYF; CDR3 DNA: TGTGCCAGCAGTTTGCTGGCTAGCGGGAGGACTCCCTACGAGCAGTACTTC
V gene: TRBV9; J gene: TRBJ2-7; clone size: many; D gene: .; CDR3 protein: CASSVGQGIYEQYF; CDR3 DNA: TGTGCCAGCAGCGTAGGCCAGGGGATCTACGAGCAGTACTTC
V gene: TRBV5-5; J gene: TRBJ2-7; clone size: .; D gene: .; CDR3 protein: CASSSLSGGEQYF; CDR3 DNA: TGTGCCAGCAGCTCTCTCTCGGGTGGGGAGCAGTACTTC
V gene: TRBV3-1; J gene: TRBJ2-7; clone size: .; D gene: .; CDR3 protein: CASSQFIHEQYF; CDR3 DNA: TGTGCCAGCAGCCAATTCATCCACGAGCAGTACTTC
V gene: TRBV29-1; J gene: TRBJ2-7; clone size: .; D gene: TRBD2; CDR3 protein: CSVRGGTYEQYF; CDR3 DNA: TGCAGCGTCCGGGGGGGCACCTACGAGCAGTACTTC
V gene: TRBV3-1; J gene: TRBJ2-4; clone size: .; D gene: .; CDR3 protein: CASSQDVRGQNIQYF; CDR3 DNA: TGTGCCAGCAGCCAAGATGTGAGGGGCCAAAACATTCAGTACTTC
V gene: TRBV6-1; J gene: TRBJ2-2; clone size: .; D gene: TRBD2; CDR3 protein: CASSPGTSGRQTGELFF; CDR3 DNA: TGTGCCAGCAGTCCGGGGACTAGCGGGAGACAAACCGGGGAGCTGTTTTTT
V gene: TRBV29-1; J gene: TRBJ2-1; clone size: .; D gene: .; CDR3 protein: CSVAAREKHNEQFF; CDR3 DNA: TGCAGCGTTGCCGCCCGAGAAAAGCACAATGAGCAGTTCTTC
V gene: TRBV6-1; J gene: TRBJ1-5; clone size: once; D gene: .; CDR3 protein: CASKKAGTNQPQHF; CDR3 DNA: TGTGCCAGCAAAAAGGCAGGGACAAATCAGCCCCAGCATTTT
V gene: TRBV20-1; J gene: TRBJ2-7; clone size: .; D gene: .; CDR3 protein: CSARDNTGAYYEQYF; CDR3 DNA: TGCAGTGCTAGAGACAATACCGGAGCTTACTACGAGCAGTACTTC
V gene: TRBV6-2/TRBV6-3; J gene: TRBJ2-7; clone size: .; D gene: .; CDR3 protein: CASSYEGGGLEQYF; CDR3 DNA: TGTGCCAGCAGCTACGAGGGGGGAGGACTCGAGCAGTACTTC
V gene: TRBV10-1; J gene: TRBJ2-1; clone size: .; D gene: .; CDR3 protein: CASMGHLNEQFF; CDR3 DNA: TGCGCCAGCATGGGACACCTCAATGAGCAGTTCTTC
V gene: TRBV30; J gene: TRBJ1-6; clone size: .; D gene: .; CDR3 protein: CAWSITSNSPLHF; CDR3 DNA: TGTGCCTGGAGTATCACCTCCAATTCACCCCTCCACTTT
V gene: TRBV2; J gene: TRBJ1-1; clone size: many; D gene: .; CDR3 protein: CASSVEDRSTEAFF; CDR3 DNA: TGTGCCAGCAGTGTAGAAGACAGGAGCACTGAAGCTTTCTTT
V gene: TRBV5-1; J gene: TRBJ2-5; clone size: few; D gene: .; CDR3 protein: CASSLEAREGEQYF; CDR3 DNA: TGCGCCAGCAGCTTGGAAGCCAGGGAGGGGGAGCAGTACTTC
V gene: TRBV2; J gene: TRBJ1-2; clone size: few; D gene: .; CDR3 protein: CARQIADGYTF; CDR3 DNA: TGTGCCCGTCAGATAGCGGACGGCTACACCTTC
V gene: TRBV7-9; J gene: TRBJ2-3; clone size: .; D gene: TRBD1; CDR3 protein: CASSGAGVAGQGASTDTQYF; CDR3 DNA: TGTGCCAGCAGCGGCGCCGGGGTTGCGGGACAGGGGGCAAGCACAGATACGCAGTATTTT
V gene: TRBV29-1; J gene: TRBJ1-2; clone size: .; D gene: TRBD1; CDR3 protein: CSVVPGQGLGGYTF; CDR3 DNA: TGCAGCGTTGTCCCGGGACAGGGGTTAGGTGGCTACACCTTC
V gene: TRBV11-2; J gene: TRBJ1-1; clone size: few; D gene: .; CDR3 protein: CASSLSGATEAFF; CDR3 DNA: TGTGCCAGCAGCCTGTCCGGCGCCACTGAAGCTTTCTTT
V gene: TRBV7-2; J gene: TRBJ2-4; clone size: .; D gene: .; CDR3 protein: CASSLAATVRDKSPKNIQYF; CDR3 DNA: TGTGCCAGCAGCTTAGCGGCTACGGTACGGGACAAATCCCCCAAAAACATTCAGTACTTC
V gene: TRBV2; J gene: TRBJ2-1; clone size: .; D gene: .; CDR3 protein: CASSDRTGIQETQFF; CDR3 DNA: TGTGCCAGCAGTGATAGAACAGGGATTCAAGAGACCCAGTTCTTC
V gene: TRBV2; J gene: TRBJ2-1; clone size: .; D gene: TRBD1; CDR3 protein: CASRYRGIDEQFF; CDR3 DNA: TGTGCCAGCAGGTACAGGGGGATTGACGAGCAGTTCTTC
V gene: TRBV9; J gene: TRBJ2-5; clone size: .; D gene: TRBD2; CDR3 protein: CASSPPGLAGTETQYF; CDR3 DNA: TGTGCCAGCAGCCCTCCGGGACTAGCGGGGACGGAGACCCAGTACTTC
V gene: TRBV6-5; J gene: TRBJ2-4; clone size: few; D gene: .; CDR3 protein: CASSPRGARINIQYF; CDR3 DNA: TGTGCCAGCAGCCCAAGGGGGGCGCGAATAAACATTCAGTACTTC
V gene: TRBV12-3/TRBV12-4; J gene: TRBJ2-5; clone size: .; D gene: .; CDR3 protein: CASRLTSTYQETQYF; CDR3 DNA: TGTGCCAGCAGATTAACATCGACGTACCAAGAGACCCAGTACTTC
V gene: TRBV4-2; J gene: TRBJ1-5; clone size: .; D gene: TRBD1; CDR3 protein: CASSQARGGRGLNQPQHF; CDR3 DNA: TGTGCCAGCAGCCAAGCCAGGGGAGGCAGGGGGCTTAATCAGCCCCAGCATTTT
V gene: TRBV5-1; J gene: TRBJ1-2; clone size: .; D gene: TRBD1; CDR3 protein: CASSLPGGRGYTF; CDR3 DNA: TGCGCCAGCAGCTTGCCAGGGGGCAGAGGCTACACCTTC
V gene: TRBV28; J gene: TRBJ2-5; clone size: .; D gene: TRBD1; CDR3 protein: CASSPLDRSQETQYF; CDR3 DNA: TGTGCCAGCAGTCCCCTGGACAGGAGCCAAGAGACCCAGTACTTC
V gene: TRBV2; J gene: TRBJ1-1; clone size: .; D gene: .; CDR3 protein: CASSEIGWGAGAFF; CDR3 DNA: TGTGCCAGCAGTGAAATCGGTTGGGGGGCCGGAGCTTTCTTT
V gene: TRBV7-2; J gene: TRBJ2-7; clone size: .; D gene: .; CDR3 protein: CASSLTKEQYF; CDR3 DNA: TGTGCCAGCAGCTTAACAAAAGAGCAGTACTTC
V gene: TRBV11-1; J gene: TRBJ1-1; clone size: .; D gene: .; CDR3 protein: CASSSFMGNTEAFF; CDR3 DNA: TGTGCCAGCAGCTCTTTTATGGGGAACACTGAAGCTTTCTTT
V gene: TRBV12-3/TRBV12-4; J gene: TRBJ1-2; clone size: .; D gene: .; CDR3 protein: CASSLAGRENYGYTF; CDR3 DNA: TGTGCCAGCAGTTTAGCGGGCAGGGAGAACTATGGCTACACCTTC
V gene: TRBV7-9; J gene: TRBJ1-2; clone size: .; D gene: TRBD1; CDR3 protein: CASSLKQGADGYTF; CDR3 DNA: TGTGCCAGCAGCCTTAAACAGGGGGCTGATGGCTACACCTTC
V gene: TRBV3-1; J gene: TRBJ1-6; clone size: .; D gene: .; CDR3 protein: CASSQGWGRDNSPLHF; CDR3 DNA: TGTGCCAGCAGCCAAGGGTGGGGCAGAGATAATTCACCCCTCCACTTT